This T cell receptor beta chain is from a study of T-cell reconstitution after alpha-beta-depleted transplantation in children (dated by TCRdb to about 2016). About the full investigation: Using TCR repertoire profiling, the study followed T-cell immune reconstitution in a quantitative way in children after TCRalphabeta/CD19-depleted allogeneic hematopoietic cell transplantation.

The library was generated by PCR. Sequencer: Illumina HiSeq 2500. To normalize quantification of the TCRbeta repertoire, the TCR libraries were built with molecular barcoding that relied on unique molecular identifiers. TCRdb handled the public reads itself, with Q25 trimming in fastp and clone calling in MiXCR, and kept productive beta chains. Entries are consolidated by CDR3 protein sequence, retaining the most common genes and DNA. The sample table lists about 500,000 distinct CDR3 sequences, approximately 30% of them with a count of one. Jointly, the top ten make up roughly 2.5% of the sample. This clonotype turned up a few times. No antigen is known for it. No per-base quality is available; no much larger clone lies one base away. The CDR3 sequence holds 13 residues, the cysteine and phenylalanine included. Only the CDR3 DNA is retained, 39 bases long and in frame from the first base. A distance of 12 bases separates the germline ends of V and J, which lose 7 bases and 0 bases respectively. CDR1 SQVTM and CDR2 ANQGSEA were looked up in the germline V gene.

The sequence came from a human donor who donated a stem cell graft to a child with aplastic anemia. In this chain, TRBV29-1 is recombined with TRBJ1-1; a tentative D call is TRBD1 (5 bases match). The sample was PBMCs from the stem cell graft donor, taken from the stem cell graft. The CDR3 reads as follows: CSAPTDLNTEAFF. The sequenced DNA is TGCAGCGCCCCGACAGATTTGAACACTGAAGCTTTCTTT. The variable domain in full, with residues beyond the CDR3 obtained from the reference TRBV29-1 and TRBJ1-1 genes, is SAVISQKPSRDICQRGTSLTIQCQVDSQVTMMFWYRQQPGQSLTLIATANQGSEATYESGFVIDKFPISRPNLTFSTLTVSNMSPEDSSIYLCSAPTDLNTEAFFGQGTRLTVV.